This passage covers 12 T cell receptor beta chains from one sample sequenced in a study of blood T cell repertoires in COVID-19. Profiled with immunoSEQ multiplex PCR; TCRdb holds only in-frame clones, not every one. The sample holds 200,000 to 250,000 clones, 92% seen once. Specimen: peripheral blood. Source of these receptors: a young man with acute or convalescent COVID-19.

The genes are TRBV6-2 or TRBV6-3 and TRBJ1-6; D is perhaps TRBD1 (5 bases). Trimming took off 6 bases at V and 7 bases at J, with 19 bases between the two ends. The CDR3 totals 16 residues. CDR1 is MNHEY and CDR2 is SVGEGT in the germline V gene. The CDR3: CASSPIKQVYNSPLHF. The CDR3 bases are TGTGCCAGCAGCCCCATAAAACAGGTCTACAATTCACCCCTCCACTTT.

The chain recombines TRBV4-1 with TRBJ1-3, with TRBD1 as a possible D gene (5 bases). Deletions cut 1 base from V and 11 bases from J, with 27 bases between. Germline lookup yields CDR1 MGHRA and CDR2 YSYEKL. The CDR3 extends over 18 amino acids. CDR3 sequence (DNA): TGCGCCAGCAGCCAAGGTTGGGGCCACGGCCGGCTCGGATTCCCCATATATTTT. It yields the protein CASSQGWGHGRLGFPIYF.

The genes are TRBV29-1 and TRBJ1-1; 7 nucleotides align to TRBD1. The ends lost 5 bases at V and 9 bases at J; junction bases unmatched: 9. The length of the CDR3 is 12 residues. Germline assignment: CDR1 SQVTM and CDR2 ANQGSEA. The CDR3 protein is CSVRWDRDKAFF. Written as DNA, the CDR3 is TGCAGCGTTCGCTGGGACAGAGATAAAGCTTTCTTT.

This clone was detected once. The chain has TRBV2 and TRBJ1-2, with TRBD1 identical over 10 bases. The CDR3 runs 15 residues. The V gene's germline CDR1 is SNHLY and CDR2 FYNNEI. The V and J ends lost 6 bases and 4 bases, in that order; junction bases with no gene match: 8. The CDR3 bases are TGTGCCAGCAGGACAAGTGGACAGGGGGGCTATGGCTACACCTTC. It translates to CASRTSGQGGYGYTF.

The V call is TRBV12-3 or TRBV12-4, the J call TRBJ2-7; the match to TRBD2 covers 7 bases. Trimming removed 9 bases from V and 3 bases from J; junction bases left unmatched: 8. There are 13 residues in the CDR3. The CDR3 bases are TGTGCCAGTGGGCTAGCGGACCGCTACGAGCAGTACTTC. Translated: CASGLADRYEQYF.

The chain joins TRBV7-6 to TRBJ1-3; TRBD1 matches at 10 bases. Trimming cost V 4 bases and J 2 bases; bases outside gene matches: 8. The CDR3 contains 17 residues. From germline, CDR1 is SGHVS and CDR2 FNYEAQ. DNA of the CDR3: TGTGCCAGCAGCTACAGGGGCGGGACAGGGGCTGGAAACACCATATATTTT. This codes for CASSYRGGTGAGNTIYF.

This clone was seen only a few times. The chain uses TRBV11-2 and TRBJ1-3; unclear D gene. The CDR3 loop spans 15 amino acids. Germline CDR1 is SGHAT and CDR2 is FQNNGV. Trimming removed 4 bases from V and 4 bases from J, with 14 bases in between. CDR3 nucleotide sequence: TGTGCCAGCAGCTCATACAGCTTAAGCGGAAACACCATATATTTT. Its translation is CASSSYSLSGNTIYF.

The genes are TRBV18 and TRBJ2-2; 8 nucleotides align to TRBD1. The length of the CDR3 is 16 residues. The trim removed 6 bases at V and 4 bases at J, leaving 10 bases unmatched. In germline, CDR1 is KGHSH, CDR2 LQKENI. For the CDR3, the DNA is TGTGCCAGCTCTCCGCGGCAGGGGGCAGCCACCGGGGAGCTGTTTTTT. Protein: CASSPRQGAATGELFF.

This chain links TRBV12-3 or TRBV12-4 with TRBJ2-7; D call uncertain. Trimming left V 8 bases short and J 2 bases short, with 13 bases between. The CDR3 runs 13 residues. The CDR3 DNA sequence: TGTGCCAGCGGGTTTGGCCAGGCCTACGAGCAGTACTTC. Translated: CASGFGQAYEQYF.

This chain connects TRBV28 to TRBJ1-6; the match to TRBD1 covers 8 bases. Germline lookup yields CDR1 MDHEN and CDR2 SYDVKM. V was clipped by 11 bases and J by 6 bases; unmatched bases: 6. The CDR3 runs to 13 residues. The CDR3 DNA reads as TGTGCCCATCAGGGACAGGCTAATTCACCCCTCCACTTT. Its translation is CAHQGQANSPLHF. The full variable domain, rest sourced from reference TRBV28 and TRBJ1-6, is DVKVTQSSRYLVKRTGEKVFLECVQDMDHENMFWYRQDPGLGLRLIYFSYDVKMKEKGDIPEGYSVSREKKERFSLILESASTNQTSMYLCAHQGQANSPLHFGNGTRLTVT.

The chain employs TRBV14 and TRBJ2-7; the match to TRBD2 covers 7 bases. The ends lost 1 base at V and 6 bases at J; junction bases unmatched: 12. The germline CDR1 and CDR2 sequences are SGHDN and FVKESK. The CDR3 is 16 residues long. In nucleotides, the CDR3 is TGTGCCAGCAGCCAAGGCGGGGGTCTCAGGTTCAGCGAGCAGTACTTC. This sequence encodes CASSQGGGLRFSEQYF.

The CDR3 nucleotides are TGTGCCAGCAGCCCCGGGGGAGCGGGGCCTGATGAGCAGTTCTTC. As protein: CASSPGGAGPDEQFF. The chain joins TRBV7-3 to TRBJ2-1; TRBD2 aligns across 7 bases. V lost 5 bases and J lost 8; bases outside the gene matches: 12. Germline CDR1 reads SGHTA; CDR2 reads FQGTGA. This CDR3 comprises 15 residues.